The 6 T cell receptor beta chains presented below share a single source sample, sequenced in a study of T cell changes during pregnancy in multiple sclerosis. The protocol was immunoSEQ multiplex PCR, while the TCRdb copy is restricted to in-frame clones and leaves out a portion. The table shows 79,000 or so clones, with under 95% occurring only once. The specimen comprised peripheral blood, sampled in the first trimester of pregnancy. These receptors came from a female donor in good health, enrolled as a control in a pregnancy study.

This sequence joins TRBV7-8 and TRBJ1-5; tentatively, D is TRBD1 (6 bases). This CDR3 contains 14 residues. Between the trimmed V and J ends, which lost 3 bases and 9 bases, there was a span of 15 bases. CDR1 is SGHVS and CDR2 is FQNEAQ in the germline V gene. The CDR3 DNA is TGTGCCAGCAGCTTTCTGGGGACATTACCGCCCCAGCATTTT. Protein sequence: CASSFLGTLPPQHF.

The V and J genes are TRBV5-5 and TRBJ2-2, with TRBD1 matching 7 bases. The CDR3 loop spans 15 amino acids. V lost 6 bases, J lost 6 bases, and 11 bases stayed unmatched. CDR1 and CDR2 (germline): SGHKS, YYEKEE (reference sequence). The CDR3 loop reads CASNTGTVGSGELFF. The CDR3 coding sequence is TGTGCCAGCAACACCGGGACAGTCGGGTCCGGGGAGCTGTTTTTT.

Here the CDR3 DNA reads TGTGCCAGCAGCCCCGGGGGGGTGAACGAGCAGTACTTC. Translation gives CASSPGGVNEQYF. The V call is TRBV5-6, the J call TRBJ2-7; TRBD2 agrees at 8 bases. The CDR3 contains 13 residues. Germline V lookup: CDR1 SGHDT, CDR2 YYEEEE. The ends lost 4 bases at V and 5 bases at J; junction bases unmatched: 5.

J is TRBJ2-2 and V is TRBV28, with TRBD2 matching 7 bases. Germline V gene data show CDR1 as MDHEN and CDR2 as SYDVKM. V dropped 7 bases and J dropped 4; count of bases not matched to a gene: 3. The CDR3 runs 13 residues. The CDR3 bases are TGTGCCAGCATCTCTAGCGGCACCGGGGAGCTGTTTTTT. This gives the protein CASISSGTGELFF.

This chain joins TRBV7-2 and TRBJ1-6; TRBD1 is a possible D gene (6 bases). In germline, CDR1 is SGHTA, CDR2 FQGNSA. The CDR3 runs to 15 residues. Deletions cut 5 bases from V and 9 bases from J, with 17 bases between. CDR3 in amino acids: CASSVRGPLLSPLHF. CDR3 DNA sequence: TGTGCCAGCAGCGTCAGGGGCCCTCTTCTTTCACCCCTCCACTTT.

This clone was counted a single time. The chain combines TRBV4-2 with TRBJ2-2; 7 bases line up with TRBD1. CDR3 size: 16 residues. With 4 bases clipped from V and 4 bases from J, the junction kept 9 bases outside the gene matches. The V gene's germline CDR1 is LGHNA and CDR2 YNFKEQ. The CDR3 sequence is CASSPGQAWGTGELFF. CDR3 in DNA: TGTGCCAGCAGCCCCGGACAGGCTTGGGGCACCGGGGAGCTGTTTTTT.